Listed below are T cell receptor beta chains from one sample, sequenced in a study of CD8 T cell repertoires and HIV-1 epitope variants. These receptors' targets are unknown. Clones were sequenced by immunoSEQ multiplex PCR, and TCRdb holds only the in-frame ones, with some missing. The profile shows 4,800 or so clones, approximately 67% of them singletons. Sample: cultured CD8+ T cells derived from PBMCs. The receptor source for this set is a male donor with HIV. The CDR3 runs from the conserved cysteine through the conserved F or W. D genes are given only for firm matches. Size is omitted from some rows. Given values are once, few, many or a class for expanded clones.

-,15,TRBJ1-5,TRBV11-2,TRBD1,TGTGCCAGCAGCTTAAGCCAGGGGGCTAATCAGCCCCAGCATTTT,CASSLSQGANQPQHF
few,12,TRBJ1-1,TRBV7-9,-,TGTGCCAGCAGCCTACCCGGTAGGGAAGCTTTCTTT,CASSLPGREAFF
-,15,TRBJ2-3,TRBV5-1,-,TGCGCCAGCAGCTTCGACTCTCCTAGCACAGATACGCAGTATTTT,CASSFDSPSTDTQYF